This T cell receptor (beta chain) appears in the sequencing data of a study of T-cell reconstitution after alpha-beta-depleted transplantation in children. Unique molecular identifiers were built into the TCRbeta library. TCRdb fed the PCR reads into MiXCR, producing one record per CDR3 protein. The sample lists some 400,000 distinct CDR3 sequences; 20% were seen once. The material was PBMCs from the stem cell graft donor, obtained from the stem cell graft. The receptor comes from a human donor who donated a stem cell graft to a child with acute myeloid leukemia.

As DNA, the CDR3 is TGCAGCGCAAGCAGGGGAGAGACCCAGTACTTC. It encodes CSASRGETQYF. This chain uses TRBV29-1 with TRBJ2-5; D may be TRBD1 (6 bases). Per the germline V gene, CDR1 is SQVTM and CDR2 is ANQGSEA. Trimming took off 7 bases at V and 4 bases at J, with 10 bases between the two ends. The CDR3 extends over 11 amino acids.